A single sample gave rise to the 32 T cell receptor beta chains below, sequenced in a study of CD8 T cells in ankylosing spondylitis. Study-level results: Typical of ankylosing spondylitis blood, it appeared, was a TCR beta motif of eight highly homologous variants.

TCRdb used MiXCR to reprocess the 5' RACE reads, holding one entry per CDR3 protein. This table holds about 450,000 distinct CDR3 sequences, about 24% found once. These receptors have no identified antigens. The sample taken for sequencing was blood, either unsorted or a sorted T cell fraction (not recorded which). Receptors originate from a male donor with ankylosing spondylitis.

Here the CDR3 DNA reads TGTGCCAGCAGTTTTTACTCTAGCGGAAACACCGGGGAGCTGTTTTTT. Residues: CASSFYSSGNTGELFF. V and J are TRBV12-3 or TRBV12-4 and TRBJ2-2; TRBD2 matches at 7 bases. This CDR3 contains 16 residues. The J segment lost 2 bases and the V segment lost 3 bases, leaving 6 bases of the junction unmatched.

This clonotype was seen at least ten times. The chain joins TRBV5-1 to TRBJ2-1, with 12 positions matching TRBD2. Germline V CDR1 and CDR2: SGHRS, YFSETQ. This CDR3 is 15 amino acids long. V gave up 6 bases and J gave up 5 bases; unmatched junction bases: 6. CDR3 residues: CASNPLAGGDNEQFF. CDR3 bases: TGCGCCAGCAACCCTCTAGCGGGAGGGGACAATGAGCAGTTCTTC.

There are a few counts of this clonotype. Written as DNA, the CDR3 is TGCGCCAGCGGGGCTTACTCTGGGGCCAACGTCCTGACTTTC. Amino acid sequence: CASGAYSGANVLTF. The chain is built from TRBV5-1 and TRBJ2-6; TRBD1 might be the D (5 bases). The CDR3 loop spans 14 amino acids. The germline V gene has CDR1 SGHRS and CDR2 YFSETQ. V was shortened by 7 bases and J by 0 bases, with 8 bases between the two germline ends. The full variable domain, rest sourced from reference TRBV5-1 and TRBJ2-6, is KAGVTQTPRYLIKTRGQQVTLSCSPISGHRSVSWYQQTPGQGLQFLFEYFSETQRNKGNFPGRFSGRQFSNSRSEMNVSTLELGDSALYLCASGAYSGANVLTFGAGSRLTVL.

This chain connects TRBV12-2 to TRBJ2-3; the D segment call TRBD1 is taken from the table without a DNA check. TRBV12-2 is labeled a pseudogene. This CDR3 is built from 9 residues. For the CDR3, the DNA is TGTGCAAGTCGCGCCCGGGTCGAATTT. Its protein is CASRARVEF.

To note about this clonotype: The junction departs from germline at one end; a sequencing error may be responsible. The CDR3 here is CATSRDLSGRGSF. DNA of the CDR3: TGTGCCACCAGCAGAGATCTCAGCGGGAGGGGAAGCTTC. The chain is built from TRBV15 and TRBJ2-4; 10 bases align to TRBD2. Germline-derived CDR1 and CDR2 are LNHNV and YYDKDF (reference sequence). The CDR3 totals 13 residues. Full variable domain (rest looked up from reference TRBV15 and TRBJ2-4): DAMVIQNPRYQVTQFGKPVTLSCSQTLNHNVMYWYQQKSSQAPKLLFHYYDKDFNNEADTPDNFQSRRPNTSFCFLDIRSPGLGDTAMYLCATSRDLSGRGSFGAGTRLSVL.

This chain joins TRBV18 and TRBJ2-5; no reliable D call. CDR1 and CDR2 (germline): KGHSH, LQKENI. The CDR3 sequence is 14 residues long. V lost 2 bases, J lost 2 bases, and 9 bases lay in between. The CDR3, as DNA: TGTGCCAGCTCACCATCTTCCATTCAAGAGACCCAGTACTTC. As protein: CASSPSSIQETQYF.

The J gene is TRBJ2-5, the V gene TRBV5-1; D might be TRBD2 (6 bases). The CDR3 length is 17 residues. In germline, CDR1 is SGHRS, CDR2 YFSETQ. The V end lost 3 bases, the J end lost 5 bases, and 23 bases lay between the germline ends. The DNA of the CDR3 is TGCGCCAGCAGCTCGCGGAAAGTCGGGGGAATGGGCGAGACCCAGTACTTC. It encodes CASSSRKVGGMGETQYF.

This chain connects TRBV12-2 to TRBJ2-7; the DNA was not compared with TRBD1, the D call given in the table. TRBV12-2 is recorded as a pseudogene. CDR3 size: 14 residues. The CDR3: CASRSLGVSYEQYV. The CDR3 nucleotides read TGTGCAAGTCGCTCCCTGGGTGTGTCCTACGAGCAGTACGTC.

This clonotype is labeled as medium-sized. This chain links TRBV7-2 with TRBJ1-1; D is ambiguous. Trimming took off 0 bases at V and 4 bases at J, with 9 bases between the two ends. This CDR3 contains 14 residues. Germline CDR1 reads SGHTA; CDR2 reads FQGNSA. CDR3 DNA sequence: TGTGCCAGCAGCTTAGCGCCGGGTAGCACTGAAGCTTTCTTT. Translated, it gives CASSLAPGSTEAFF.

This rearrangement joins TRBV20-1 to TRBJ2-3; maybe TRBD2 (5 bases). Trimming removed 4 bases from V and 0 bases from J, with 14 bases in between. Per the germline V gene, CDR1 is DFQATT and CDR2 is SNEGSKA (reference sequence). The CDR3 runs to 15 residues. The CDR3 bases are TGCAGTGCTATCTTGGTGGAGCGGAGCACAGATACGCAGTATTTT. It codes for CSAILVERSTDTQYF.

This clonotype showed up just a few times. This chain connects TRBV3-1 to TRBJ1-4; D might be TRBD1 (5 bases). Germline V lookup: CDR1 LGHDT, CDR2 YNNKEL (reference sequence). V lost 4 bases and J lost 4, with 10 bases in between. The CDR3 is 14 amino acids. This CDR3 reads CASSPGIDNEKLFF. CDR3 bases: TGTGCCAGCAGCCCAGGGATAGATAATGAAAAACTGTTTTTT. Using reference TRBV3-1 and TRBJ1-4 for the parts outside the CDR3, the full variable domain is DTAVSQTPKYLVTQMGNDKSIKCEQNLGHDTMYWYKQDSKKFLKIMFSYNNKELIINETVPNRFSPKSPDKAHLNLHINSLELGDSAVYFCASSPGIDNEKLFFGSGTQLSVL.

This clonotype was detected only once. V and J are TRBV5-1 and TRBJ2-1, with TRBD2 matching over 10 bases. The CDR3 has 14 residues. Germline V gene lookup returns CDR1 SGHRS and CDR2 YFSETQ. Unmatched junction bases numbered 6, after V lost 7 bases and J lost 5 bases. CDR3: CASRPLAGDNEQFF. In DNA form, the CDR3 reads TGCGCCAGCCGCCCCCTAGCGGGAGACAATGAGCAGTTCTTC.

The chain is built from TRBV4-2 and TRBJ2-2; 8 nucleotides line up with TRBD2. The V and J ends lost 6 bases and 5 bases, in that order; junction bases with no gene match: 2. CDR3 length equals 13 residues. Germline V CDR1 and CDR2: LGHNA, YNFKEQ. The CDR3 DNA is TGTGCCAGCAGACGGGAGGGTACCGGGGAGCTGTTTTTT. Its translation is CASRREGTGELFF.

The V and J genes are TRBV10-1 and TRBJ2-3, with D perhaps TRBD1 or TRBD2 (5 bases each). From germline, CDR1 is WNHNN and CDR2 SYGVQD (reference sequence). The V gene lost 4 bases and the J gene lost 6 bases, with 17 bases spanning the gap. The CDR3 loop spans 15 amino acids. The CDR3 bases are TGCGCCAGCAGTGCCCCGGGACGGAGAGGTGATACGCAGTATTTT. This gives the protein CASSAPGRRGDTQYF.

V usage is TRBV24-1 and J usage is TRBJ2-5; D is possibly TRBD2 (5 bases). Germline CDR1 KGHDR, CDR2 SFDVKD. The CDR3 is made up of 14 amino acids. The germline V and J ends were trimmed by 2 bases and 3 bases, with 9 bases remaining between them. CDR3 nucleotides: TGTGCCACCAGTGATTCTCCGGGGAAAGAGACCCAGTACTTC. It codes for CATSDSPGKETQYF.

The chain is built from TRBV20-1 and TRBJ1-2; no clear D. V was cut by 0 bases and J by 8 bases, with 13 bases left in between. The CDR3 runs to 13 residues. Germline lookup yields CDR1 DFQATT and CDR2 SNEGSKA (reference sequence). The CDR3 spells CSARDPGNKGYTF. The CDR3 nucleotides read TGCAGTGCTAGAGATCCGGGAAACAAGGGCTACACCTTC.

The gene calls are TRBV27 and TRBJ2-3; weak D call: TRBD2 (6 bases). V dropped 6 bases and J dropped 4 bases, with 20 bases sitting between them. This CDR3 spans 16 amino acids. Germline assignment: CDR1 MNHEY and CDR2 SMNVEV (reference sequence). The CDR3 DNA follows: TGTGCCAGCAGCACCCATCGGACTACCGGCGCAGATACGCAGTATTTT. Residues: CASSTHRTTGADTQYF.

The chain carries TRBV7-2 and TRBJ1-2, with TRBD1 as a possible D gene (6 bases). Germline CDR1 SGHTA, CDR2 FQGNSA. Trimming removed 4 bases from V and 6 bases from J, with 18 bases in between. The CDR3 has 15 residues. For the CDR3, the DNA is TGTGCCAGCAGCTCTACTTGGGGGGGCGGAAATGGCTACACCTTC. Residues: CASSSTWGGGNGYTF.

V usage is TRBV29-1 and J usage is TRBJ2-3, with D possibly TRBD2 on 6 matching bases. V was clipped by 2 bases and J by 5 bases, with 8 bases between them. Germline V gene lookup returns CDR1 SQVTM and CDR2 ANQGSEA. The CDR3 totals 12 residues. The CDR3 DNA follows: TGCAGCGTTGAACCGGGAGAAGATACGCAGTATTTT. Translating it yields CSVEPGEDTQYF.

This clonotype was seen only a few times. The genes are TRBV30 and TRBJ1-2; the match to TRBD1 covers 7 bases. From germline, CDR1 is GTSNPN and CDR2 SVGIG (reference sequence). The J segment lost 3 bases and the V segment lost 2 bases, leaving 3 bases of the junction unmatched. The CDR3 covers 13 residues. CDR3 region: CAWSKGADYGYTF. DNA of the CDR3: TGTGCCTGGAGTAAGGGGGCGGACTATGGCTACACCTTC.

The CDR3 nucleotides read TGCGCCAGCAGCTCCTCGGAGTGGCCTAACACTGAAGCTTTCTTT. Translating gives CASSSSEWPNTEAFF. The genes are TRBV5-1 and TRBJ1-1; no definite D call. V lost 3 bases, J lost 2 bases, and 14 bases lay in between. Germline CDR1 is SGHRS and CDR2 is YFSETQ. The length of the CDR3 is 15 residues. The whole variable domain, remainder taken from reference TRBV5-1 and TRBJ1-1, is KAGVTQTPRYLIKTRGQQVTLSCSPISGHRSVSWYQQTPGQGLQFLFEYFSETQRNKGNFPGRFSGRQFSNSRSEMNVSTLELGDSALYLCASSSSEWPNTEAFFGQGTRLTVV.

This clonotype was seen a few times. The chain links TRBV7-9 to TRBJ2-7; possible D gene TRBD2, 5 bases. V dropped 6 bases and J dropped 6 bases, with 18 bases sitting between them. This CDR3 comprises 14 residues. CDR1 is SEHNR and CDR2 is FQNEAQ in the germline V gene (reference sequence). CDR3 region: CASSRGTLTGEQYF. CDR3 DNA: TGTGCCAGCAGTCGGGGAACCCTCACCGGCGAGCAGTACTTC. The full variable domain, its missing parts supplied by reference TRBV7-9 and TRBJ2-7, is DTGVSQNPRHKITKRGQNVTFRCDPISEHNRLYWYRQTLGQGPEFLTYFQNEAQLEKSRLLSDRFSAERPKGSFSTLEIQRTEQGDSAMYLCASSRGTLTGEQYFGPGTRLTVT.

This clonotype turned up a few times. The chain uses TRBV12-3 or TRBV12-4 and TRBJ2-2, with 7 positions matching TRBD2. The CDR3 length is 13 residues. V gave up 10 bases and J gave up 2 bases; unmatched junction bases: 4. DNA for the CDR3: TGTGCCATCACGGGGGGAAACACCGGGGAGCTGTTTTTT. This translates into CAITGGNTGELFF.

The chain uses TRBV20-1 and TRBJ2-1; maybe TRBD2 (6 bases). Trimming removed 1 base at V and 6 bases at J, with 13 bases between. This CDR3 is built from 14 residues. Germline values: CDR1 DFQATT, CDR2 SNEGSKA (reference sequence). CDR3 residues: CSARALWEVNEQFF. The CDR3 DNA sequence: TGCAGTGCTAGAGCCTTGTGGGAGGTCAATGAGCAGTTCTTC.

The chain joins TRBV3-1 to TRBJ2-7, with a possible D match to TRBD2 (5 bases). Per germline, CDR1 LGHDT and CDR2 YNNKEL (reference sequence). The length of the CDR3 is 14 residues. V lost 4 bases and J lost 4, with 14 bases in between. The chain's CDR3 is CASSRGRPGYEQYF. The CDR3 DNA is TGTGCCAGCAGCCGAGGACGGCCGGGATACGAGCAGTACTTC.

The chain couples TRBV7-4 to TRBJ1-5; the D is unclear. The germline gives CDR1 SGHVT, CDR2 SQSDAQ. The V gene lost 2 bases and the J gene lost 3 bases, with 17 bases spanning the gap. This CDR3 has 17 residues. The CDR3 region is CASSLWIPTCYNQPQHF. CDR3 DNA: TGTGCCAGCAGCTTATGGATCCCTACATGTTACAATCAGCCCCAGCATTTT.

The rearrangement uses TRBV2 and TRBJ1-5, with D unresolved. The germline gives CDR1 SNHLY, CDR2 FYNNEI. Trimming took 6 bases from V and 7 from J, leaving 13 bases between them. The CDR3 covers 13 residues. CDR3 sequence (DNA): TGTGCCAGCAGCTCACGACGGCTCCAGCCCCAGCATTTT. Residues: CASSSRRLQPQHF.

The chain recombines TRBV7-9 with TRBJ1-2, with 9 bases lining up with TRBD1. CDR3 length: 15 residues. The V segment lost 5 bases and the J segment 3 bases; nucleotides outside the gene matches: 7. Germline CDR1 SEHNR, CDR2 FQNEAQ (reference sequence). CDR3 sequence (DNA): TGTGCCAGCAGCCCCAGGACAGGGGATCACTATGGCTACACCTTC. It codes for CASSPRTGDHYGYTF.

The chain has TRBV20-1 and TRBJ2-1; 10 nucleotides line up with TRBD2. The CDR3 contains 14 residues. V lost 3 bases to trimming and J lost 7 bases; unmatched junction nucleotides: 6. In germline, CDR1 is DFQATT, CDR2 SNEGSKA (reference sequence). The chain's CDR3 is CSASNLAGVNEQFF. The CDR3 nucleotides read TGCAGTGCTAGTAATCTAGCGGGAGTGAATGAGCAGTTCTTC.

The table lists this clonotype with a few counts. The gene calls are TRBV25-1 and TRBJ1-2; 8 bases fit TRBD1. CDR1 and CDR2 (germline): MGHDK, SYGVNS. The CDR3 has 14 residues. J lost 7 bases, V lost 5 bases, and 9 bases had no gene match. In nucleotides, the CDR3 is TGTGCCAGCAGTTTCGACGGACAGGGTCGTGGCTACACCTTC. Protein: CASSFDGQGRGYTF.

The CDR3 here is CASSLAGQPGTQYF. The CDR3 DNA reads TGTGCCAGCAGCTTAGCGGGACAGCCCGGGACCCAGTACTTC. The V gene is TRBV7-8, the J gene TRBJ2-5, with TRBD1 matching 7 bases. Germline CDR1 is SGHVS and CDR2 is FQNEAQ. This CDR3 is built from 14 residues. The ends lost 0 bases at V and 7 bases at J; junction bases unmatched: 5.

This clonotype was seen only a few times. The CDR3 spells CASSDALRSGELFF. The CDR3 nucleotides read TGTGCCAGCAGTGATGCCCTCCGTAGCGGGGAGCTGTTTTTT. J is TRBJ2-2 and V is TRBV2; D ambiguous. The germline V gene encodes CDR1 SNHLY and CDR2 FYNNEI. The ends were cut back, 3 bases at V and 7 bases at J, with 12 bases in the middle. The CDR3 is made up of 14 amino acids.